These 26 T cell receptor beta chains were all obtained from the same sample, sequenced in a study of cytomegalovirus exposure and HLA in healthy donors. Amplification used 60 Vbeta primers and 13 Jbeta primers. Only in-frame clones appear in the TCRdb table, and some are missing; sequencing was by immunoSEQ multiplex PCR. Seen in this sample are approximately 110,000 clones; the ten most common clones hold roughly 3.5%. Sequencing used PBMCs. The receptor set was obtained from a man between 18 and 35 years old in good health and CMV-seronegative.

J is TRBJ2-1 and V is TRBV27, with a possible D match to TRBD2 (6 bases). Looked up from germline, CDR1 is MNHEY and CDR2 is SMNVEV (reference sequence). This CDR3 contains 14 residues. V was clipped by 4 bases and J by 0 bases, with 7 bases between them. CDR3: CASSWGDSYNEQFF. CDR3 in DNA: TGTGCCAGCAGTTGGGGGGACTCCTACAATGAGCAGTTCTTC.

J is TRBJ1-5 and V is TRBV19; TRBD1 might be the D (5 bases). Germline CDR1 and CDR2: LNHDA and SQIVND (reference sequence). V lost 0 bases to trimming and J lost 4 bases, with 10 bases between them. The CDR3 totals 15 residues. CDR3: CASSIDAGRNQPQHF. The CDR3 coding sequence is TGTGCCAGTAGTATAGATGCAGGGAGGAATCAGCCCCAGCATTTT.

The V gene is TRBV7-9, the J gene TRBJ2-5, with D hard to call. Germline V gene data show CDR1 as SEHNR and CDR2 as FQNEAQ (reference sequence). Deletions cut 3 bases from V and 5 bases from J, with 7 bases between. The CDR3 runs 12 residues. The CDR3 protein is CASSFGRETQYF. DNA of the CDR3: TGTGCCAGCAGCTTTGGTCGGGAGACCCAGTACTTC.

The chain combines TRBV5-4 with TRBJ2-1; weak D call: TRBD2 (6 bases). The CDR3 length is 14 residues. Germline values: CDR1 SGHNT, CDR2 YYREEE (reference sequence). V shed 7 bases and J shed 8 bases, with 19 bases lying between them. The DNA of the CDR3 is TGTGCCAGCGCTCGACTAGGCCGTGGCGATGAGCAGTTCTTC. Translating gives CASARLGRGDEQFF.

This chain joins TRBV6-6 and TRBJ2-5; 7 bases agree with TRBD2. This CDR3 is 13 amino acids long. Per germline, CDR1 MNHNY and CDR2 SVGAGI (reference sequence). Trimming took 2 bases from V and 3 from J; bases not matched to a gene: 0. The CDR3 here is CASSYGGEETQYF. The CDR3 DNA follows: TGTGCCAGCAGTTACGGGGGGGAAGAGACCCAGTACTTC.

V is TRBV10-3 and J is TRBJ2-7; 7 nucleotides line up with TRBD1. Germline V gene lookup returns CDR1 ENHRY and CDR2 SYGVKD. The CDR3 extends over 13 amino acids. V dropped 9 bases and J dropped 3; count of bases not matched to a gene: 8. The CDR3 spells CAIRQGVDYEQYF. The CDR3 region has the DNA TGTGCCATTAGACAGGGCGTAGACTACGAGCAGTACTTC.

The chain couples TRBV7-9 to TRBJ2-1, with 7 bases lining up with TRBD2. The CDR3 contains 15 residues. Germline CDR1 reads SEHNR; CDR2 reads FQNEAQ (reference sequence). Germline trimming cut 5 bases from V and 9 bases from J; bases unmatched to any gene: 13. CDR3 sequence: CASSPGRPGLGEQFF. DNA of the CDR3: TGTGCCAGCAGCCCCGGGAGGCCGGGGTTAGGTGAGCAGTTCTTC.

The V call is TRBV5-8, the J call TRBJ2-1; no reliable D call. Looked up from germline, CDR1 is SGHTS and CDR2 is YDEGEE. V was pared by 2 bases and J by 8 bases, with 11 bases between. CDR3 size: 13 residues. The CDR3 DNA is TGTGCCAGCAGCTTAGGCTCGAGGTATGAGCAGTTCTTC. It translates to CASSLGSRYEQFF.

J is TRBJ1-5 and V is TRBV10-1; maybe TRBD1 (6 bases). V lost 6 bases and J 3 bases, leaving 12 bases between the germline ends. Germline CDR1 and CDR2: WNHNN and SYGVQD (reference sequence). This CDR3 region has 14 residues. CDR3 DNA: TGCGCCAGCAGCGAAACAGGGAACAATCAGCCCCAGCATTTT. This codes for CASSETGNNQPQHF.

The rearrangement joins TRBV5-8 to TRBJ2-6, with D possibly matching TRBD2 (5 bases). The V gene lost 4 bases and the J gene lost 2 bases, with 13 bases spanning the gap. Looked up from germline, CDR1 is SGHTS and CDR2 is YDEGEE. This CDR3 contains 16 residues. CDR3 nucleotides: TGTGCCAGCAGCCACCTTGTCGGGGCTGGGGCCAACGTCCTGACTTTC. Translation gives CASSHLVGAGANVLTF.

The V call is TRBV19, the J call TRBJ1-1, with D unclear. CDR1 and CDR2 from the germline V gene are LNHDA and SQIVND (reference sequence). V was pared by 5 bases and J by 0 bases, with 19 bases between. The CDR3 length is 17 residues. The CDR3 loop reads CASSPLALIKMNTEAFF. CDR3 bases: TGTGCCAGTAGTCCCCTAGCGCTCATAAAGATGAACACTGAAGCTTTCTTT.

CDR3 DNA sequence: TGTGCCAGTAGTATAGAGGAGACAGTGCTTCAGCCCCAGCATTTT. Protein: CASSIEETVLQPQHF. The chain carries TRBV19 and TRBJ1-5; maybe TRBD1 (5 bases). V shed 0 bases and J shed 6 bases, with 12 bases lying between them. The CDR3 has 15 amino acids. Germline assignment: CDR1 LNHDA and CDR2 SQIVND (reference sequence).

This rearrangement joins TRBV5-1 to TRBJ2-1; 9 nucleotides match TRBD1. V trimming: 2 bases; J trimming: 4 bases; junction bases outside the gene matches: 1. Germline CDR1 and CDR2: SGHRS and YFSETQ. The CDR3 is 14 residues long. CDR3 sequence (DNA): TGCGCCAGCAGCTTAGGACAGGGGTACAATGAGCAGTTCTTC. Translation gives CASSLGQGYNEQFF. Complete variable domain (other parts from reference TRBV5-1 and TRBJ2-1): KAGVTQTPRYLIKTRGQQVTLSCSPISGHRSVSWYQQTPGQGLQFLFEYFSETQRNKGNFPGRFSGRQFSNSRSEMNVSTLELGDSALYLCASSLGQGYNEQFFGPGTRLTVL.

The chain recombines TRBV5-1 with TRBJ2-2; 8 bases align to TRBD2. Germline CDR1 and CDR2: SGHRS and YFSETQ. The V and J ends lost 0 bases and 4 bases, in that order; junction bases with no gene match: 2. CDR3 length equals 15 residues. Here the CDR3 DNA reads TGCGCCAGCAGCTTGGACGGGAGGGCCACCGGGGAGCTGTTTTTT. This sequence encodes CASSLDGRATGELFF.

V gene TRBV7-2 combines with J gene TRBJ1-1; maybe TRBD1 (6 bases). This CDR3 has 15 amino acids. Germline V gene data show CDR1 as SGHTA and CDR2 as FQGNSA. V was trimmed by 2 bases and J by 3 bases, leaving 13 bases between them. This chain's CDR3 is CASSLLGGPDTEAFF. CDR3 DNA: TGTGCCAGCAGCTTATTGGGGGGGCCGGACACTGAAGCTTTCTTT.

This sequence joins TRBV9 and TRBJ2-7; unclear D gene. The germline V and J ends were trimmed by 0 bases and 3 bases, with 10 bases remaining between them. Per the germline V gene, CDR1 is SGDLS and CDR2 is YYNGEE. The CDR3 is 14 residues long. The CDR3 DNA sequence: TGTGCCAGCAGCGTAGCCCCAGGAATCTACGAGCAGTACTTC. This translates into CASSVAPGIYEQYF.

The rearrangement links TRBV7-9 to TRBJ2-3; 8 bases fit TRBD1. Trimming cost V 1 base and J 5 bases; bases outside gene matches: 8. The CDR3 has 16 amino acids. Germline-derived CDR1 and CDR2 are SEHNR and FQNEAQ (reference sequence). The chain's CDR3 is CASSLGGGTGQDTQYF. The CDR3, as DNA: TGTGCCAGCAGCTTAGGAGGGGGGACAGGACAAGATACGCAGTATTTT. Full variable domain (missing parts from reference TRBV7-9 and TRBJ2-3): DTGVSQNPRHKITKRGQNVTFRCDPISEHNRLYWYRQTLGQGPEFLTYFQNEAQLEKSRLLSDRFSAERPKGSFSTLEIQRTEQGDSAMYLCASSLGGGTGQDTQYFGPGTRLTVL.

The chain uses TRBV15 and TRBJ1-5; tentative D call: TRBD1 (5 bases). V shed 8 bases and J shed 0 bases, with 11 bases lying between them. The CDR3 is made up of 14 amino acids. Germline CDR1 and CDR2: LNHNV and YYDKDF (reference sequence). The CDR3 reads CATGGDYSNQPQHF. Here the CDR3 DNA reads TGTGCCACCGGGGGGGACTATAGCAATCAGCCCCAGCATTTT.

The rearrangement links TRBV28 to TRBJ1-2; TRBD1 aligns across 8 bases. CDR1 is MDHEN, CDR2 SYDVKM, per germline. J lost 6 bases, V lost 7 bases, and 10 bases had no gene match. CDR3 length: 14 amino acids. CDR3 nucleotides: TGTGCCAGCAATACTTGGACAGGGAGGGATGGCTACACCTTC. Its protein is CASNTWTGRDGYTF.

The genes are TRBV29-1 and TRBJ2-4; 11 bases match TRBD2. With 0 bases clipped from V and 1 base from J, the junction kept 8 bases outside the gene matches. CDR3 length: 18 residues. Germline V gene data show CDR1 as SQVTM and CDR2 as ANQGSEA. This chain's CDR3 is CSVEEHPTSGTAKNIQYF. The CDR3 DNA follows: TGCAGCGTTGAAGAACACCCGACTAGCGGGACTGCCAAAAACATTCAGTACTTC.

The J gene is TRBJ2-7, the V gene TRBV7-8, with TRBD2 matching over 7 bases. Germline V gene sequence: CDR1 SGHVS, CDR2 FQNEAQ. This CDR3 region has 17 residues. V gave up 4 bases and J gave up 0 bases; unmatched junction bases: 12. The CDR3 nucleotides read TGTGCCAGCAGCTCCGGACGGGAGGCGCCGCACTCCTACGAGCAGTACTTC. Translating gives CASSSGREAPHSYEQYF.

The chain couples TRBV7-9 to TRBJ1-2, with a possible D match to TRBD1 (6 bases). The V gene lost 4 bases and the J gene lost 2 bases, with 17 bases spanning the gap. Germline-derived CDR1 and CDR2 are SEHNR and FQNEAQ (reference sequence). This CDR3 has 16 residues. CDR3 sequence: CASSSSAAGANYGYTF. The CDR3, as DNA: TGTGCCAGCAGCTCCTCAGCGGCAGGGGCGAACTATGGCTACACCTTC.

The chain is built from TRBV6-5 and TRBJ2-2; 9 nucleotides agree with TRBD1. The CDR3 spans 15 residues. The J segment lost 3 bases and the V segment lost 5 bases, leaving 4 bases of the junction unmatched. Germline V gives CDR1 MNHEY, CDR2 SVGAGI. The CDR3 protein is CASSRTGADTGELFF. The CDR3 nucleotides are TGTGCCAGCAGTCGGACAGGGGCGGACACCGGGGAGCTGTTTTTT.

Worth noting for this clone: Other DNA sequences within the sample encode an identical CDR3. J is TRBJ2-7 and V is TRBV6-1; TRBD1 matches 8 bases. The V gene end was trimmed by 1 base and the J gene end by 3 bases; junction bases not matched to a gene: 5. The CDR3 runs 15 residues. Per the germline V gene, CDR1 is MNHNS and CDR2 is SASEGT. CDR3 region: CASSEGQGPFYEQYF. The CDR3 nucleotides read TGTGCCAGCAGTGAAGGACAGGGGCCTTTCTACGAGCAGTACTTC.

For the CDR3, the DNA is TGCGCCAGCAGCTCCAAAGCGGGGGGGTCCACAGATACGCAGTATTTT. This translates into CASSSKAGGSTDTQYF. This chain joins TRBV5-1 and TRBJ2-3; TRBD2 matches 10 bases. This CDR3 is 16 amino acids long. The junction had 6 bases not matched to a gene; V was cut back by 3 bases and J by 2 bases. CDR1 and CDR2 (germline): SGHRS, YFSETQ.

The chain has TRBV6-5 and TRBJ2-7; 11 bases align to TRBD2. The germline gives CDR1 MNHEY, CDR2 SVGAGI. With V trimmed by 6 bases and J by 1 base, 5 bases remained unmatched. This CDR3 region has 15 residues. Here the CDR3 reads CASRFTSGSSYEQYF. The CDR3 DNA reads TGTGCCAGCAGGTTCACTAGCGGGAGTTCCTACGAGCAGTACTTC.